Following are 19 T cell receptor beta chains from one sample sequenced in a study of control samples from healthy donors and cancer patients. Assay used: immunoSEQ multiplex PCR; TCRdb lists only in-frame clones, some missing. The sample contains approximately 82,000 clones, about 90% of which appear only once. What was sequenced was blood. The source of these receptors is a man in his fifties or sixties in good health.

The chain uses TRBV14 and TRBJ1-1; TRBD1 is a possible D gene (6 bases). V lost 4 bases to trimming and J lost 11 bases, with 17 bases between them. The CDR3 has 13 residues. The germline CDR1 and CDR2 sequences are SGHDN and FVKESK. CDR3 coding DNA: TGTGCCAGCAGCCCCTCGGACAGCCGCGTTGCTTTCTTT. Its translation is CASSPSDSRVAFF.

The rearrangement uses TRBV11-1 and TRBJ2-1, with 7 bases that match TRBD1. The CDR3 consists of 13 residues. Trimming removed 3 bases from V and 6 bases from J; junction bases left unmatched: 2. CDR1 and CDR2 (germline): SGHAT, FQDESV (reference sequence). The CDR3 DNA sequence: TGTGCCAGCAGCTTTGCAGGGGGCAATGAGCAGTTCTTC. It encodes CASSFAGGNEQFF.

The rearrangement joins TRBV11-1 to TRBJ1-1; TRBD1 is a possible D gene (6 bases). The ends were cut back, 3 bases at V and 10 bases at J, with 21 bases in the middle. This CDR3 spans 15 amino acids. The germline gives CDR1 SGHAT, CDR2 FQDESV (reference sequence). The CDR3 here is CASSLNMGGRSGAFF. CDR3 coding DNA: TGTGCCAGCAGCTTGAATATGGGGGGCCGGAGCGGAGCTTTCTTT.

V and J are TRBV7-9 and TRBJ1-2; D uncertain. Germline V gene sequence: CDR1 SEHNR, CDR2 FQNEAQ (reference sequence). This CDR3 has 12 residues. The V end was cut by 1 base, the J end by 2 bases, with 2 bases between. CDR3 region: CASSLGNYGYTF. CDR3 in DNA: TGTGCCAGCAGCTTAGGCAACTATGGCTACACCTTC.

CDR3 DNA: TGTGCCAGCAGCTTAGCTTTCCAGGGAAGCTACACCTTC. It encodes CASSLAFQGSYTF. The chain carries TRBV7-6 and TRBJ1-2, with D maybe TRBD1 (5 bases). V lost 0 bases and J 9 bases, leaving 11 bases between the germline ends. The CDR3 has 13 residues. CDR1 and CDR2 (germline): SGHVS, FNYEAQ.

V and J are TRBV19 and TRBJ1-6; 9 bases map to TRBD1. The length of the CDR3 is 16 residues. Germline loops: CDR1 LNHDA, CDR2 SQIVND (reference sequence). V was clipped by 5 bases and J by 12 bases; unmatched bases: 14. The CDR3 DNA reads as TGTGCCAGTAGTCCTCCTGGGGACAGGGACGGAGGACCCCTCCACTTT. It yields the protein CASSPPGDRDGGPLHF.

The chain uses TRBV5-1 and TRBJ1-3; 9 bases align to TRBD1. CDR1 is SGHRS and CDR2 is YFSETQ in the germline V gene. V shed 0 bases, J shed 5 bases, and the junction held 6 bases outside the gene matches. This CDR3 comprises 16 residues. The CDR3 here is CASSLEFGTGRNTIYF. The CDR3 DNA sequence: TGCGCCAGCAGCTTGGAATTTGGGACAGGGAGAAACACCATATATTTT.

The chain combines TRBV7-3 with TRBJ2-1; 13 positions match TRBD2. The CDR3 is 17 residues long. The ends lost 5 bases at V and 3 bases at J; junction bases unmatched: 7. Germline CDR1 reads SGHTA; CDR2 reads FQGTGA. CDR3 amino acids: CASSPGLAGVGYNEQFF. The CDR3 DNA sequence: TGTGCCAGCAGCCCCGGACTAGCGGGGGTTGGCTACAATGAGCAGTTCTTC.

As concerns this clone: At one end the junction does not follow the germline gene, possibly because of a read error. This sequence joins TRBV12-3 or TRBV12-4 and TRBJ2-4, with 7 bases fitting TRBD1. CDR3 length: 11 residues. The CDR3 bases are TGTGCCAGCAGTCCAGGGACAGCAGCCGACTTC. This encodes CASSPGTAADF.

The rearrangement joins TRBV10-3 to TRBJ1-2; 8 bases align to TRBD1. The V gene's germline CDR1 is ENHRY and CDR2 SYGVKD. V gave up 6 bases and J gave up 0 bases; unmatched junction bases: 9. The CDR3 loop spans 16 amino acids. CDR3 loop: CAISRTGPGPNYGYTF. Written as DNA, the CDR3 is TGTGCCATCAGCCGGACAGGGCCTGGGCCTAACTATGGCTACACCTTC.

V and J are TRBV19 and TRBJ1-3, with 7 nucleotides matching TRBD1. Germline V gene lookup returns CDR1 LNHDA and CDR2 SQIVND (reference sequence). The CDR3 is 14 residues long. Trimming took 5 bases from V and 2 from J; bases not matched to a gene: 3. This CDR3 is CASSWTGPGNTIYF. The CDR3 bases are TGTGCCAGTAGTTGGACAGGACCTGGAAACACCATATATTTT.

In this sample, this clone turned up once. The J gene is TRBJ1-1, the V gene TRBV12-3 or TRBV12-4, with D hard to call. The CDR3 consists of 13 residues. V gave up 6 bases and J gave up 2 bases, with 10 bases separating them. CDR3 in DNA: TGTGCCAGCAGCAACAGTTTAAACACTGAAGCTTTCTTT. Translated: CASSNSLNTEAFF.

The chain is built from TRBV11-2 and TRBJ2-1, with 7 bases aligning to TRBD2. This CDR3 region has 15 residues. V gave up 1 base and J gave up 4 bases; unmatched junction bases: 4. Germline V gene data show CDR1 as SGHAT and CDR2 as FQNNGV. The CDR3 DNA reads TGTGCCAGCAGCTTAGCAGACGGGGGGTACAATGAGCAGTTCTTC. Translated, it gives CASSLADGGYNEQFF.

The rearrangement uses TRBV3-1 (or the pseudogene TRBV3-2) and TRBJ1-6; tentatively, D is TRBD1 (5 bases). Germline CDR1 reads LGHDT; CDR2 reads YNNKEL (reference sequence). The CDR3 is made up of 17 amino acids. V was cut by 0 bases and J by 7 bases, with 16 bases left in between. The CDR3 coding sequence is TGTGCCAGCAGCCAAGATACAGGCGCAGGGCGAAATTCACCCCTCCACTTT. As protein: CASSQDTGAGRNSPLHF.

The V and J genes are TRBV10-3 and TRBJ1-2; unclear D gene. Germline CDR1 reads ENHRY; CDR2 reads SYGVKD. The V and J ends lost 3 bases and 8 bases respectively, with 7 bases between them. CDR3 length: 11 residues. The CDR3 loop reads CAISDPRGYTF. The CDR3 DNA sequence: TGTGCCATCAGTGACCCGAGGGGCTACACCTTC.

The chain has TRBV14 and TRBJ2-3; D is uncertain. This CDR3 region has 12 residues. Trimming pared 0 bases from V and 6 bases from J, leaving 4 bases between. Germline assignment: CDR1 SGHDN and CDR2 FVKESK. The CDR3 loop is CASSQERDTQYF. In nucleotides, the CDR3 is TGTGCCAGCAGCCAAGAGAGGGATACGCAGTATTTT.

This rearrangement joins TRBV10-2 to TRBJ2-5, with D hard to call. V was cut by 0 bases and J by 7 bases, with 12 bases left in between. The CDR3 covers 14 residues. The germline gives CDR1 WSHSY, CDR2 SAAADI. Here the CDR3 DNA reads TGCGCCAGCAGTGAGTCGTCTGGAGCTTGGACCCAGTACTTC. It is translated as CASSESSGAWTQYF.

This clone was seen only a few times. The rearrangement joins TRBV27 to TRBJ2-1, with a tentative D call TRBD2 (5 bases). Germline V gene sequence: CDR1 MNHEY, CDR2 SMNVEV (reference sequence). There are 17 residues in the CDR3. Trimming took off 7 bases at V and 8 bases at J, with 27 bases between the two ends. The CDR3 is CASIPLSGSLFGDEQFF. DNA for the CDR3: TGTGCCAGCATCCCTCTTTCGGGGTCTCTCTTTGGGGATGAGCAGTTCTTC.

The chain uses TRBV2 and TRBJ2-7; the match to TRBD2 covers 8 bases. Germline CDR1 is SNHLY and CDR2 is FYNNEI. Trimming took 8 bases from V and 0 from J; bases not matched to a gene: 15. The CDR3 sequence is 17 residues long. CDR3 sequence (DNA): TGTGCCAGCGGAGCCGGGACTAGTCTTATATACTCCTACGAGCAGTACTTC. It is translated as CASGAGTSLIYSYEQYF.